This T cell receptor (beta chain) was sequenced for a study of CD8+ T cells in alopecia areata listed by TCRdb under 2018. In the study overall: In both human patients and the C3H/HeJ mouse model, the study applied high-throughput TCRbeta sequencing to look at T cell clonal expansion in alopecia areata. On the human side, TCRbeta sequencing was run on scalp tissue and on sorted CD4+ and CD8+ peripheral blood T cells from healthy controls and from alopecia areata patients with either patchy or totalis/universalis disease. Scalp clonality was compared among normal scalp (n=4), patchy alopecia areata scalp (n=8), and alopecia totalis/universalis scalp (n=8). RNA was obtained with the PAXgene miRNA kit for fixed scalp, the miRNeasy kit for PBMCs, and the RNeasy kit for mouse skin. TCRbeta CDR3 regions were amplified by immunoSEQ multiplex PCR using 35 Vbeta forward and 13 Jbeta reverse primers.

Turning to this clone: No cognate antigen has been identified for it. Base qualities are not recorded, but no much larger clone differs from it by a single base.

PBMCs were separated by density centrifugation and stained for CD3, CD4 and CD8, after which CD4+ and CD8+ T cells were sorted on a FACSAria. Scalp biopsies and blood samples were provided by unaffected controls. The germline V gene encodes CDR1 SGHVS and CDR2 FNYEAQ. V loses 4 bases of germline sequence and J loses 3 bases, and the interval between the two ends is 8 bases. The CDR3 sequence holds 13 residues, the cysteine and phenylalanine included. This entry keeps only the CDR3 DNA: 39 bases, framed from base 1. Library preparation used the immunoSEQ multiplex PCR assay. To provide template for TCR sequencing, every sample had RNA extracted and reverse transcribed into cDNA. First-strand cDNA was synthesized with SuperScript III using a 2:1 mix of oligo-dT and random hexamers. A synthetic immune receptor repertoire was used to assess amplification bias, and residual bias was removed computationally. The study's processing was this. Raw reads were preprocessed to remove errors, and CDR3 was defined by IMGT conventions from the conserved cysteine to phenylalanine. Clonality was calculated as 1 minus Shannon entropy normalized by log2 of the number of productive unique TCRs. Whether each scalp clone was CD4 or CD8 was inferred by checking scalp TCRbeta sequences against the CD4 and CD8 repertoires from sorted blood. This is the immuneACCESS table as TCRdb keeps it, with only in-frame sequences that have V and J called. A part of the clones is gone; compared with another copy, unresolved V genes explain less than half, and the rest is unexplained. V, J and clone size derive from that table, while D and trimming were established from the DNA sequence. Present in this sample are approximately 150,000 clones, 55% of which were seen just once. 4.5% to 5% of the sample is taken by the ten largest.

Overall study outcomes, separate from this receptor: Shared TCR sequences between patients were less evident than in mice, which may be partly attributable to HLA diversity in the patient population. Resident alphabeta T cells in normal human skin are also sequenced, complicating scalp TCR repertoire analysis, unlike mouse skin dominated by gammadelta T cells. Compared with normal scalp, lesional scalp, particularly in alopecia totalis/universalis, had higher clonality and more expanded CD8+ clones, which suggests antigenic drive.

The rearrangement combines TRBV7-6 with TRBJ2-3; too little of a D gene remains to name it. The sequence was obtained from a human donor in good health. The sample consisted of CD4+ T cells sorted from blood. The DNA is TGTGCCAGCAGCTCGCGGATGACAGATACGCAGTATTTT. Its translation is CASSSRMTDTQYF.